This T cell receptor beta chain comes out of a study of cytomegalovirus exposure and HLA in healthy donors. Looking at the study overall: The 90 to 150 validation repertoires used the same platform as the approximately 670 first-cohort repertoires, a later analysis reported. Findings and caveats of the study: Cytomegalovirus status was reportedly diagnosed by the classifier with high specificity and sensitivity. Across donors, most TCRs were seen rarely, yet some public ones were widespread. Some TCR beta chains (roughly 160 of them) were listed as cytomegalovirus-associated.

A note on this clone: Antigen specificity is unknown.

Repertoires were generated with immunoSEQ multiplex PCR, while TCRdb's copy carries only in-frame clones and drops some. The sample yields 100,000 to 120,000 clones, roughly 88% seen once. Germline values: CDR1 MNHNY, CDR2 SVGAGI (reference sequence). Germline trimming cut 6 bases from V and 2 bases from J; bases unmatched to any gene: 8. The CDR3 has 16 amino acids. The material sequenced was PBMCs. The chain is built from TRBV6-6 and TRBJ2-5, with TRBD1 matching over 11 bases. This receptor was obtained from a woman aged 25 to 39 in good health and CMV-seropositive. The CDR3 sequence: CASSRPGTGGQETQYF. The CDR3 DNA is TGTGCCAGCAGCCGCCCCGGGACAGGGGGACAAGAGACCCAGTACTTC.